Listed here are 15 T cell receptor beta chains from one sample, sequenced in a study of T cell responses to AZD1222 COVID-19 vaccine (dated by TCRdb to the early 2020s). According to the study, the label for this sample's time point signals: baseline before first vaccination. Library preparation was by the immunoSEQ multiplex PCR assay. In TCRdb, the immuneACCESS table is reduced to in-frame sequences with V and J assigned. These tables do not hold every clone; where another copy was compared, an unresolved V gene accounts for under half, and the others remain unexplained. The sample table contains 130,000 or so clones; only one count was recorded for around nine tenths of them. In total, the top ten clones hold just under 6.5% of the sample. The sequenced sample was peripheral blood, obtained on day 0 of AZD1222 vaccination. These receptors all come from an adult in good health.

The chain uses TRBV15 and TRBJ1-5; D gene unclear. The CDR3 has 16 amino acids. Germline loops: CDR1 LNHNV, CDR2 YYDKDF (reference sequence). The ends were cut back, 1 base at V and 1 base at J, with 11 bases in the middle. CDR3 amino acids: CATSRGRQTSNQPQHF. The CDR3 DNA follows: TGTGCCACCAGCAGAGGGAGGCAGACGAGCAATCAGCCCCAGCATTTT.

The chain recombines TRBV6-5 with TRBJ1-1; maybe TRBD1 (5 bases). Trimming shortened V by 0 bases and J by 0 bases, and 8 bases separated the two germline ends. Germline V gene sequence: CDR1 MNHEY, CDR2 SVGAGI. CDR3 length equals 15 residues. CDR3 coding DNA: TGTGCCAGCAGTTACTCGACCAGGGTGAACACTGAAGCTTTCTTT. Its protein is CASSYSTRVNTEAFF.

The genes are TRBV7-2 and TRBJ2-6; no firm D call. V lost 4 bases and J 0 bases, leaving 13 bases between the germline ends. CDR1 and CDR2 (germline): SGHTA, FQGNSA. The CDR3 spans 17 residues. The chain's CDR3 is CASSSQSGVSGANVLTF. The CDR3 DNA follows: TGTGCCAGCAGCTCACAATCCGGAGTCTCTGGGGCCAACGTCCTGACTTTC.

In regard to this clone: The identical CDR3 is also encoded by other nucleotide sequences in the sample. The chain uses TRBV20-1 and TRBJ1-2; D not resolved. Germline V gene data show CDR1 as DFQATT and CDR2 as SNEGSKA (reference sequence). V was cut by 0 bases and J by 8 bases, with 7 bases left in between. The CDR3 is 11 residues long. CDR3 sequence reads: CSARDLGGYTF. The CDR3 DNA is TGCAGTGCTAGAGATCTCGGCGGCTACACCTTC.

This sequence joins TRBV30 and TRBJ1-5; perhaps TRBD1 as D (5 bases). Germline CDR1 GTSNPN, CDR2 SVGIG (reference sequence). The CDR3 loop spans 13 amino acids. The V end lost 3 bases, the J end lost 5 bases, and 11 bases lay between the germline ends. Here the CDR3 reads CAWSDSGYQPQHF. The CDR3 DNA reads as TGTGCCTGGAGCGACAGTGGTTATCAGCCCCAGCATTTT.

This clone was counted a single time. The rearrangement uses TRBV19 and TRBJ1-2; TRBD1 aligns across 8 bases. The CDR3 is 15 residues long. Trimming took 4 bases from V and 4 from J; bases not matched to a gene: 8. CDR1 is LNHDA, CDR2 SQIVND, per germline (reference sequence). DNA for the CDR3: TGTGCCAGTAGTACGGGCAGGGGGCCTCTCTATGGCTACACCTTC. Its translation: CASSTGRGPLYGYTF. Looking up the rest from reference TRBV19 and TRBJ1-2 gives the full variable domain: DGGITQSPKYLFRKEGQNVTLSCEQNLNHDAMYWYRQDPGQGLRLIYYSQIVNDFQKGDIAEGYSVSREKKESFPLTVTSAQKNPTAFYLCASSTGRGPLYGYTFGSGTRLTVV.

The genes are TRBV3-1 (or the pseudogene TRBV3-2) and TRBJ2-1; 8 nucleotides align to TRBD2. The ends lost 5 bases at V and 8 bases at J; junction bases unmatched: 11. The germline CDR1 and CDR2 sequences are LGHDT and YNNKEL (reference sequence). The CDR3 consists of 15 residues. The CDR3 region has the DNA TGTGCCAGCAGCTTAGCGGGGTCGGGGCAAGATGAGCAGTTCTTC. Its translation: CASSLAGSGQDEQFF.

V and J are TRBV6-5 and TRBJ1-6; D not certain. V lost 7 bases, J lost 8 bases, and 12 bases lay in between. The CDR3 covers 13 residues. Germline V gene lookup returns CDR1 MNHEY and CDR2 SVGAGI. This CDR3 reads CASTPGVDSPLHF. CDR3 in DNA: TGTGCCAGCACCCCAGGCGTGGATTCACCCCTCCACTTT.

The J gene is TRBJ1-1, the V gene TRBV9; D is ambiguous. In germline, CDR1 is SGDLS, CDR2 YYNGEE. The CDR3 contains 13 residues. V dropped 4 bases and J dropped 5 bases, with 12 bases sitting between them. The chain's CDR3 is CASSIPDGTEAFF. The CDR3 DNA reads TGTGCCAGCAGCATACCCGATGGGACTGAAGCTTTCTTT.

The V call is TRBV7-2, the J call TRBJ2-5; 7 bases are shared with TRBD2. Germline V lookup: CDR1 SGHTA, CDR2 FQGNSA. J lost 4 bases, V lost 3 bases, and 2 bases had no gene match. This CDR3 comprises 13 residues. CDR3 in amino acids: CASSFGGRETQYF. The CDR3 nucleotides read TGTGCCAGCAGCTTCGGGGGGAGAGAGACCCAGTACTTC.

This clone has only one observation. The chain has TRBV6-5 and TRBJ1-4; D is ambiguous. Trimming stripped 3 bases from V and 6 bases from J, with 8 bases between. Germline loops: CDR1 MNHEY, CDR2 SVGAGI. The CDR3 runs 13 residues. DNA for the CDR3: TGTGCCAGCAGTTATTATGGGGATGAAAAACTGTTTTTT. This translates into CASSYYGDEKLFF.

This clone was recorded only once. The chain has TRBV27 and TRBJ2-7, with D perhaps assigned TRBD1 or TRBD2 (5 bases each). Trimming stripped 1 base from V and 2 bases from J, with 12 bases between. CDR1 is MNHEY, CDR2 SMNVEV, per germline (reference sequence). This CDR3 spans 15 amino acids. The CDR3 is CASSLLRGSTYEQYF. The CDR3 DNA reads TGTGCCAGCAGTTTATTGAGGGGCTCAACCTACGAGCAGTACTTC.

V gene TRBV6-6 combines with J gene TRBJ1-3; D gene uncertain. The V and J ends lost 4 bases and 3 bases respectively, with 4 bases between them. This CDR3 spans 12 amino acids. Germline loops: CDR1 MNHNY, CDR2 SVGAGI (reference sequence). The CDR3 DNA reads TGTGCCAGCAGTTTCAGTGGAAACACCATATATTTT. As protein: CASSFSGNTIYF.

The genes are TRBV7-8 and TRBJ2-7; 8 positions match TRBD2. The germline CDR1 and CDR2 sequences are SGHVS and FQNEAQ. This CDR3 region has 16 residues. V was clipped by 5 bases and J by 3 bases; unmatched bases: 12. CDR3 sequence: CASSVGSGGSLYEQYF. The CDR3 region has the DNA TGTGCCAGCAGCGTGGGGAGCGGGGGTTCCCTCTACGAGCAGTACTTC.

V is TRBV19 and J is TRBJ1-2; no clear D gene. V was clipped by 0 bases and J by 5 bases, with 1 base between them. This CDR3 region has 11 residues. Germline values: CDR1 LNHDA, CDR2 SQIVND (reference sequence). The CDR3 reads CASSIEYGYTF. The CDR3 DNA reads TGTGCCAGTAGTATAGAATATGGCTACACCTTC.